This entry lists 21 T cell receptor beta chains sequenced from one sample in a study of response to subunit inactivated influenza vaccine. TCRdb passed the RT-PCR reads through MiXCR, listing each CDR3 protein once. Among 450,000 to 700,000 distinct CDR3 sequences, 11% to 15% were seen once, and the ten largest hold around 10%. This material consisted of PBMCs from blood, taken roughly 13 days after vaccination. Source of these receptors: a man aged 45 to 65 who received an inactivated influenza vaccine.

This chain uses TRBV3-1 with TRBJ2-7; 8 nucleotides agree with TRBD1. The CDR3 extends over 13 amino acids. The V gene's germline CDR1 is LGHDT and CDR2 YNNKEL (reference sequence). The V gene end was trimmed by 6 bases and the J gene end by 7 bases; junction bases not matched to a gene: 8. Here the CDR3 DNA reads TGTGCCAGCAGTCGGACAGGGTTAACGGAGCAGTACTTC. Its protein product is CASSRTGLTEQYF.

V usage is TRBV15 and J usage is TRBJ1-1; D not resolved. Germline V gene data show CDR1 as LNHNV and CDR2 as YYDKDF (reference sequence). This CDR3 comprises 12 residues. Trimming cost V 5 bases and J 2 bases, with 6 bases left between them. The CDR3 loop is CATSVPNTEAFF. The CDR3 DNA is TGTGCCACCAGCGTTCCAAACACTGAAGCTTTCTTT.

This clonotype was recorded a few times. V is TRBV5-1 and J is TRBJ2-7, with 7 positions matching TRBD1. Germline values: CDR1 SGHRS, CDR2 YFSETQ. CDR3 size: 15 residues. J was trimmed by 4 bases and V by 4 bases; bases with no gene match: 11. The CDR3 protein is CASSVKQGSFYEQYF. CDR3 nucleotide sequence: TGCGCCAGCAGCGTCAAACAGGGGTCGTTTTACGAGCAGTACTTC.

This chain uses TRBV11-2 with TRBJ2-1; 7 nucleotides agree with TRBD2. The CDR3 spans 14 residues. Germline trimming cut 5 bases from V and 15 bases from J; bases unmatched to any gene: 16. From germline, CDR1 is SGHAT and CDR2 FQNNGV. CDR3 sequence reads: CASSPRRGSSGPFF. In DNA form, the CDR3 reads TGTGCCAGCAGCCCGCGGCGCGGGTCTAGCGGCCCGTTCTTC.

The CDR3 region is CAASEASGGEETQYF. In DNA form, the CDR3 reads TGTGCCGCCTCCGAGGCTAGCGGGGGGGAAGAGACCCAGTACTTC. The chain couples TRBV10-3 to TRBJ2-5; 12 positions agree with TRBD2. V was pared by 11 bases and J by 3 bases, with 10 bases of the junction left unmatched. CDR1 is ENHRY and CDR2 is SYGVKD in the germline V gene. This CDR3 is built from 15 residues.

The table lists this clonotype with a few counts. The V and J genes are TRBV5-6 and TRBJ2-5; 10 bases match TRBD1. The V gene's germline CDR1 is SGHDT and CDR2 YYEEEE. V trimming: 3 bases; J trimming: 5 bases; junction bases outside the gene matches: 1. CDR3 length: 13 residues. CDR3 sequence reads: CASSWDRGETQYF. The CDR3 bases are TGTGCCAGCAGCTGGGACAGGGGCGAGACCCAGTACTTC.

The V and J genes are TRBV12-3 or TRBV12-4 and TRBJ2-1; TRBD2 matches 8 bases. There are 14 residues in the CDR3. V lost 9 bases, J lost 10 bases, and 14 bases stayed unmatched. DNA for the CDR3: TGTGCCAGTTCCAACCCGGGGGGGTTTGGCGAGCAGTTCTTC. This gives the protein CASSNPGGFGEQFF.

This clonotype has more than one count but fewer than ten. The genes are TRBV4-1 and TRBJ2-1, with D possibly being TRBD2 (5 bases). The germline CDR1 and CDR2 sequences are MGHRA and YSYEKL. CDR3 size: 13 residues. The V end lost 5 bases, the J end lost 6 bases, and 11 bases lay between the germline ends. The CDR3 loop reads CASSETIPNEQFF. CDR3 bases: TGCGCCAGCAGCGAGACTATCCCCAATGAGCAGTTCTTC.

The chain is built from TRBV25-1 and TRBJ2-1, with D possibly being TRBD2 (5 bases). The CDR3 has 15 residues. V dropped 1 base and J dropped 7 bases, with 14 bases sitting between them. Germline CDR1 reads MGHDK; CDR2 reads SYGVNS. The CDR3 loop is CASSELRDKGNEQFF. The CDR3 bases are TGTGCCAGCAGTGAATTGAGGGATAAGGGAAATGAGCAGTTCTTC.

V is TRBV10-3 and J is TRBJ2-2; D is perhaps TRBD1 (6 bases). CDR3 length: 14 amino acids. The V and J ends lost 6 bases and 4 bases respectively, with 12 bases between them. Germline V gene sequence: CDR1 ENHRY, CDR2 SYGVKD. The CDR3 is CAISIQGSTGELFF. CDR3 DNA sequence: TGTGCCATCAGCATACAGGGCTCCACCGGGGAGCTGTTTTTT.

The chain joins TRBV5-1 to TRBJ2-7, with 9 bases that match TRBD1. Germline lookup yields CDR1 SGHRS and CDR2 YFSETQ. The CDR3 sequence is 14 residues long. J was trimmed by 1 base and V by 7 bases; bases with no gene match: 6. The CDR3 loop reads CASGTGGRSYEQYF. The CDR3, as DNA: TGCGCCAGCGGAACAGGGGGCAGGTCCTACGAGCAGTACTTC.

This clonotype was counted ten times or more. The chain uses TRBV5-1 and TRBJ2-2; 9 bases are shared with TRBD1. Germline CDR1 is SGHRS and CDR2 is YFSETQ. J lost 1 base, V lost 4 bases, and 2 bases had no gene match. There are 15 residues in the CDR3. The CDR3 here is CASSGGQGNTGELFF. CDR3 sequence (DNA): TGCGCCAGCAGCGGGGGACAGGGGAACACCGGGGAGCTGTTTTTT.

The table lists this clonotype with many counts. This chain joins TRBV11-2 and TRBJ2-2; D ambiguous. Germline-derived CDR1 and CDR2 are SGHAT and FQNNGV. Trimming cost V 5 bases and J 0 bases, with 4 bases left between them. The CDR3 loop spans 13 amino acids. In DNA form, the CDR3 reads TGTGCCAGCAGCACAACGAACACCGGGGAGCTGTTTTTT. Protein: CASSTTNTGELFF. Complete variable domain (other parts from reference TRBV11-2 and TRBJ2-2): EAGVAQSPRYKIIEKRQSVAFWCNPISGHATLYWYQQILGQGPKLLIQFQNNGVVDDSQLPKDRFSAERLKGVDSTLKIQPAKLEDSAVYLCASSTTNTGELFFGEGSRLTVL.

This clonotype appeared a few times. The gene calls are TRBV3-1 and TRBJ2-7, with 9 nucleotides matching TRBD2. CDR3 length equals 15 residues. The trim removed 1 base at V and 3 bases at J, leaving 4 bases unmatched. Germline V lookup: CDR1 LGHDT, CDR2 YNNKEL (reference sequence). The CDR3 DNA sequence: TGTGCCAGCAGCCAAGTGATACTAGCGGGCTACGAGCAGTACTTC. Encoded protein: CASSQVILAGYEQYF.

This rearrangement joins TRBV7-2 to TRBJ2-4; 12 bases map to TRBD1. Unmatched junction bases numbered 10, after V lost 2 bases and J lost 8 bases. This CDR3 comprises 17 residues. The V gene's germline CDR1 is SGHTA and CDR2 FQGNSA. The DNA for the CDR3 is TGTGCCAGCAGCTTAATGTGGCCGGGACAGGGGGCTGACATTCAGTACTTC. It yields the protein CASSLMWPGQGADIQYF.

This chain connects TRBV27 to TRBJ2-7; 8 nucleotides match TRBD2. The CDR3 loop spans 15 amino acids. CDR1 and CDR2 from the germline V gene are MNHEY and SMNVEV (reference sequence). Trimming cost V 5 bases and J 0 bases; bases outside gene matches: 6. The CDR3 DNA follows: TGTGCCAGCAGTACCCGCGGGGGGAGCTCCTACGAGCAGTACTTC. Residues: CASSTRGGSSYEQYF.

This CDR3 reads CSASQLAGNNEQFF. The CDR3, as DNA: TGCAGTGCTAGTCAGCTAGCGGGAAATAATGAGCAGTTCTTC. The genes are TRBV20-1 and TRBJ2-1, with TRBD2 identical over 9 bases. The junction had 7 bases not matched to a gene; V was cut back by 3 bases and J by 7 bases. This CDR3 is 14 amino acids long. Per germline, CDR1 DFQATT and CDR2 SNEGSKA (reference sequence).

This clonotype was recorded a few times. This sequence joins TRBV27 and TRBJ2-1, with 9 bases fitting TRBD2. Unmatched junction bases numbered 9, after V lost 8 bases and J lost 4 bases. The germline gives CDR1 MNHEY, CDR2 SMNVEV (reference sequence). The CDR3 sequence is 15 residues long. CDR3 amino acids: CASSRRLAGYNEQFF. For the CDR3, the DNA is TGTGCCAGCTCCCGCCGTCTAGCGGGGTACAATGAGCAGTTCTTC.

The table lists this clonotype with a few counts. The rearrangement links TRBV6-5 to TRBJ2-3; no clear D. CDR1 and CDR2 (germline): MNHEY, SVGAGI. This CDR3 is built from 15 residues. V lost 2 bases, J lost 0 bases, and 9 bases lay in between. CDR3 sequence reads: CASSYGARSTDTQYF. CDR3 coding DNA: TGTGCCAGCAGTTACGGAGCCAGAAGCACAGATACGCAGTATTTT.

This clonotype turned up a few times. At one of its ends the junction is not consistent with the germline gene, which may arise from a read error. The rearrangement joins TRBV12-3 or TRBV12-4 to TRBJ2-3; possibly TRBD1 for D (5 bases). The CDR3 consists of 14 residues. CDR3 in amino acids: CASRIGVSTGTQYF. As DNA, the CDR3 is TGTGCCAGCCGCATAGGAGTTAGCACAGGTACGCAGTATTTT.

A word on this clonotype: Since a much larger clone is just one base distant, this may be a read error. The chain is built from TRBV29-1 and TRBJ2-1, with 10 bases that match TRBD1. Trimming took 6 bases from V and 7 from J; bases not matched to a gene: 6. The length of the CDR3 is 13 residues. Germline V lookup: CDR1 SQVTM, CDR2 ANQGSEA. Here the CDR3 reads CSVYGTGVNEQFF. CDR3 nucleotides: TGCAGCGTATACGGGACAGGGGTGAATGAGCAGTTCTTC.